The entry below gives a single T cell receptor (beta chain) sequence along with its context. The antigen remains undetermined. The CDR3 loop spans 15 amino acids. The germline V gene encodes CDR1 SGHTA and CDR2 FQGNSA. Trimming took 5 bases from V and 1 from J; bases not matched to a gene: 4. Profiled with immunoSEQ multiplex PCR; TCRdb holds only in-frame clones, not every one. The sample records 2,000 to 3,000 clones, about 85% being singletons. The source of the sample is a study of immune cell composition in non-small cell lung cancer. Findings of the study overall: Tumour TCR-beta clonality was not significantly tied to smoking pack-years. Lung adenocarcinomas had lower top 10 clone scores and clonality than squamous tumours. Squamous carcinomas (approximately 75%) more often had tumour-associated clones >0.5% than adenocarcinomas (around 33%).

The V gene is TRBV7-2, the J gene TRBJ1-5; 8 nucleotides align to TRBD1. This sequence was found in a human donor with non-small cell lung cancer. The sequenced sample consisted of lung tumor tissue. The CDR3, as DNA: TGTGCCAGCAGCAGGACAGGGTTGAGCAATCAGCCCCAGCATTTT. Protein: CASSRTGLSNQPQHF.